These T cell receptor beta chains were read from a single sample in a study of cytomegalovirus exposure and HLA in healthy donors. Data came from immunoSEQ multiplex PCR; TCRdb stores just in-frame clones and leaves some out. Here the sample spans 150,000 or so clones, 71% being singletons. Material: PBMCs. These receptors were collected from a girl aged 10-17 years in good health and CMV-seronegative. Each CDR3 is given with its conserved first and last residue. A D gene is named only where the DNA matches it firmly. Not every row has a clone size; where given, it reads once, few, many or a size class.

v_gene	abundance	j_gene	d_gene	CDR3nt	CDR3aa
TRBV5-1	.	TRBJ1-6	.	TGCGCCAGCAGCCGGGACATATTAACTTCACCCCTCCACTTT	CASSRDILTSPLHF
TRBV5-4	.	TRBJ2-2	TRBD1	TGTGCCAGCAGCCCCCGGGGTAGGACAGGCCTCACCGGGGAGCTGTTTTTT	CASSPRGRTGLTGELFF
TRBV5-1	.	TRBJ2-7	TRBD2	TGCGCCAGCAAGCCCGGGGGGGCCTACGAGCAGTACTTC	CASKPGGAYEQYF
TRBV7-6	.	TRBJ1-3	TRBD1	TGTGCCAGCAGCCTTACAACAGGGGGCGCTGGAAACACCATATATTTT	CASSLTTGGAGNTIYF
TRBV7-2	.	TRBJ2-3	TRBD2	TGTGCCAGCAGCTTAGACGGCGGGGGGGATACGCAGTATTTT	CASSLDGGGDTQYF
TRBV9	.	TRBJ1-3	.	TGTGCCAGCAGCGTCCGACAGTCTCGCTCTGGAAACACCATATATTTT	CASSVRQSRSGNTIYF
TRBV5-1	many	TRBJ2-4	.	TGCGCCAGCAGCTTCGGACAGGGAGGGATTCAGTACTTC	CASSFGQGGIQYF
TRBV6-5	.	TRBJ2-7	.	TGTGCCAGCAGACTGGCGGGGTCCTCCTACGAGCAGTACTTC	CASRLAGSSYEQYF
TRBV19	few	TRBJ1-1	TRBD1	TGTGCCAGTAGTATAGGGACAGGGGGCGCGTGGGACACTGAAGCTTTCTTT	CASSIGTGGAWDTEAFF
TRBV27	.	TRBJ1-6	TRBD1	TGTGCCAGCAGTTTTGGGACAGGGGATAGCTCCTATAATTCACCCCTCCACTTT	CASSFGTGDSSYNSPLHF
TRBV15	.	TRBJ1-4	.	TGTGCCACCAGCAGAGATCGAGCGGAGCGCAGGGAAAAACTGTTTTTT	CATSRDRAERREKLFF
TRBV7-8	.	TRBJ1-5	.	TGTGCCAGCAGCCAGGCGGGGCAGCCCCAGCATTTT	CASSQAGQPQHF
TRBV15	.	TRBJ1-2	TRBD1	TGTGCCACCAGCAGAGACCCGGGACAGGGATCGGGCTATGGCTACACCTTC	CATSRDPGQGSGYGYTF
TRBV5-1	.	TRBJ2-5	TRBD2	TGCGCCAGCAGCGAAACTAGCGGGGGTGCTGAGACCCAGTACTTC	CASSETSGGAETQYF
TRBV29-1	.	TRBJ1-4	.	TGCAGCGTTCGGCAAGCGAATAATGAAAAACTGTTTTTT	CSVRQANNEKLFF
TRBV5-5	.	TRBJ1-1	.	TGTGCCAGCACCCCTGTCCCGGACACTTCGCCTGAAGCTTTCTTT	CASTPVPDTSPEAFF
TRBV5-1	.	TRBJ2-7	.	TGCGCCAGCAGCTTGGGGGCAGGGGATTACGAGCAGTACTTC	CASSLGAGDYEQYF
TRBV5-1	.	TRBJ1-6	.	TGCGCCAGCAGCTTGGACACGGAGTATTCACCCCTCCACTTT	CASSLDTEYSPLHF
TRBV5-1	.	TRBJ2-2	.	TGCGCCAGCAGCTCCCAGACAGGAACGGATGCCGGGGAGCTGTTTTTT	CASSSQTGTDAGELFF
TRBV7-8	.	TRBJ2-1	TRBD2	TGTGCCAGCAGCTTGGGACTAGCGGGGTTGAATGAGCAGTTCTTC	CASSLGLAGLNEQFF
TRBV5-1	.	TRBJ2-7	.	TGCGCCAGCAGCTTCGACAGATGGTACGAGCAGTACTTC	CASSFDRWYEQYF
TRBV29-1	.	TRBJ1-2	TRBD1	TGCAGCGGTGGGGGACAGCTAGCTAACTATGGCTACACCTTC	CSGGGQLANYGYTF
TRBV12-1	few	TRBJ1-5	.	TGTGCCAGCAGCCCCCCTCCCGGGACAAAGAATCAGCCCCAGCATTTT	CASSPPPGTKNQPQHF
TRBV2	.	TRBJ1-5	TRBD1	TGTGCCAGCTTCCGGGACAGGGTCAAATTGGGGCGCCAGCCCCAGCATTTT	CASFRDRVKLGRQPQHF
TRBV19	.	TRBJ2-7	.	TGTGCCAGTAGTATAGCGGGGGGCGCCTACGAGCAGTACTTC	CASSIAGGAYEQYF
TRBV6-6	.	TRBJ2-3	.	TGTGCCAGCAGTCAATCGAGTCCAGGCCGCGATGAGTATTTT	CASSQSSPGRDEYF
TRBV4-1	.	TRBJ1-6	.	TGCGCCAGCAGCCAATTCGAAGACAGCCTAAATAATTCACCCCTCCACTTT	CASSQFEDSLNNSPLHF
TRBV6-5	.	TRBJ2-4	.	TGTGCCAGCAGCCCTGACTCCGTAGCCAAAAACATTCAGTACTTC	CASSPDSVAKNIQYF
TRBV19	.	TRBJ1-1	.	TGTGCCAGTAGTGAACAGGGACCCATGAACACTGAAGCTTTCTTT	CASSEQGPMNTEAFF
TRBV7-9	.	TRBJ2-3	TRBD2	TGTGCCAGCAGCTTAGGGCTAGCGGGGGGGCCAAGATACCCAGATACGCAGTATTTT	CASSLGLAGGPRYPDTQYF
TRBV5-4	.	TRBJ2-1	TRBD2	TGTGCCAGCAGCCGCTCCGCGGGGGGGCCCCATGAGCAGTTCTTC	CASSRSAGGPHEQFF
TRBV27	.	TRBJ2-1	TRBD1	TGTGCCAGCAGTTTATCGCTGGGACAGGGAGAGGGTGAGCAGTTCTTC	CASSLSLGQGEGEQFF
TRBV16	.	TRBJ1-1	TRBD1	TGTGCCAGCTTACCCGGGACAGAGAACACTGAAGCTTTCTTT	CASLPGTENTEAFF
TRBV6-1	.	TRBJ1-5	.	TGTGCCAGCAGTGCTCATTTCCGGGATTTCAATCAGCCCCAGCATTTT	CASSAHFRDFNQPQHF
TRBV7-3	.	TRBJ2-2	.	TGTGCCAGCAGGAGCGGTGCAGCGAACACCGGGGAGCTGTTTTTT	CASRSGAANTGELFF
TRBV5-6	few	TRBJ2-1	.	TGTGCCAGCAGCTTGGGGCTAGCCGGGTACAATGAGCAGTTCTTC	CASSLGLAGYNEQFF
TRBV18	.	TRBJ1-5	TRBD1	TGTGCCAGCTCCCGCGGGACAGGGGGAAAGAATCAGCCCCAGCATTTT	CASSRGTGGKNQPQHF
TRBV4-1	once	TRBJ1-2	.	TGCGCCAGCAGCCAAGAAAGGGGCTTGAGCTATGGCTACACCTTC	CASSQERGLSYGYTF
TRBV6-6	few	TRBJ1-1	.	TGTGCCAGCAGTCTACAGGAGAAGAGCACTGAAGCTTTCTTT	CASSLQEKSTEAFF
TRBV6-6	.	TRBJ1-6	.	TGTGCCAGCAGTTCGGGGGGACATAATTCACCCCTCCACTTT	CASSSGGHNSPLHF
TRBV7-9	.	TRBJ1-2	.	TGTGCCAGCAGTCTTAGTGTTCGCTATGGCTACACCTTC	CASSLSVRYGYTF
TRBV2	.	TRBJ2-7	TRBD1	TGTGCCAGAGGAACCGGGACAGGGGATCCCTACGAGCAGTACTTC	CARGTGTGDPYEQYF
TRBV9	few	TRBJ2-1	.	TGTGCCAGCAGCGTAGCGGGAGCGGAATACAATGAGCAGTTCTTC	CASSVAGAEYNEQFF
TRBV2	once	TRBJ2-5	TRBD2	TGTGCCAGCAGTGCTACTAGCGGGGGGGCTAAGACCCAGTACTTC	CASSATSGGAKTQYF
TRBV18	.	TRBJ2-1	.	TGTGCCAGCTCACCACCTAGCGGCTCCTACAATGAGCAGTTCTTC	CASSPPSGSYNEQFF
TRBV4-1	.	TRBJ2-7	TRBD1	TGCGCCAGCAGCTATTCGGACTCACAGGGGGATCAGTACTTC	CASSYSDSQGDQYF
TRBV19	.	TRBJ1-5	.	TGTGCCAGTAGTATAGCAGACAATCAGCCCCAGCATTTT	CASSIADNQPQHF
TRBV29-1	.	TRBJ1-1	TRBD1	TGCAGCGTTCGGACAGGTGAAGCTTTCTTT	CSVRTGEAFF
TRBV30	.	TRBJ2-7	TRBD2	TGTGCCTGGAGTGAGGCGGGGGGTTCCTACGAGCAGTACTTC	CAWSEAGGSYEQYF
TRBV12-1	few	TRBJ2-7	.	TGTGCCAGCAGCTCCCGGGCGACAGCACCCTACGAGCAGTACTTC	CASSSRATAPYEQYF
TRBV2	.	TRBJ2-7	TRBD2	TGTGCCAGCAGGGTTAGCGGGGGGGCCGGTACCAACGAGCAGTACTTC	CASRVSGGAGTNEQYF
TRBV9	.	TRBJ2-7	TRBD2	TGTGCCAGCAGCGTAGCCCTAGCGGGGTGGAACGAGCAGTACTTC	CASSVALAGWNEQYF